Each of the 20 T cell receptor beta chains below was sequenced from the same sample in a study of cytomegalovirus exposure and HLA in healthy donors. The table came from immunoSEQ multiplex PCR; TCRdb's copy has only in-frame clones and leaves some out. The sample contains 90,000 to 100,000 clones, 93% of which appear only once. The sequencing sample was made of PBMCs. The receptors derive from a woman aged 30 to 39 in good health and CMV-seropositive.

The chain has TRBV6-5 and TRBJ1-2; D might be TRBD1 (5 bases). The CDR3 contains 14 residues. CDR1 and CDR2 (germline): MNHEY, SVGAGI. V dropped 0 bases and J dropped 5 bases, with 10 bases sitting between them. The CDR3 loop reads CASSYSRTQYGYTF. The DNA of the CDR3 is TGTGCCAGCAGTTACTCCCGGACACAGTATGGCTACACCTTC.

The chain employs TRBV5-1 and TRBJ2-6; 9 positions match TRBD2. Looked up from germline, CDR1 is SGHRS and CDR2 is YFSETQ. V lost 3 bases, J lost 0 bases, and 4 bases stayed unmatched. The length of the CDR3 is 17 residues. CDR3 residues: CASSYSSGISGANVLTF. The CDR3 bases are TGCGCCAGCAGCTACTCTAGCGGGATCTCTGGGGCCAACGTCCTGACTTTC. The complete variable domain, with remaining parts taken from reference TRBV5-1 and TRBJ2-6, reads KAGVTQTPRYLIKTRGQQVTLSCSPISGHRSVSWYQQTPGQGLQFLFEYFSETQRNKGNFPGRFSGRQFSNSRSEMNVSTLELGDSALYLCASSYSSGISGANVLTFGAGSRLTVL.

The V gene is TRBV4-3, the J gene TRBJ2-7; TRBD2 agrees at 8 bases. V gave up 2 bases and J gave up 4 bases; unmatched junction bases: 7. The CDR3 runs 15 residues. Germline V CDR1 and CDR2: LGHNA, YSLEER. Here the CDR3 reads CASSQTSGSAYEQYF. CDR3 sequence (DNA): TGCGCCAGCAGCCAAACTAGCGGAAGCGCATACGAGCAGTACTTC.

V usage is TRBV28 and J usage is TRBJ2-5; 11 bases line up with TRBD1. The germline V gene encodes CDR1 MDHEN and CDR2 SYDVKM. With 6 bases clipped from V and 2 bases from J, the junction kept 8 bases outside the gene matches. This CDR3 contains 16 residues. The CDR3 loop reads CASSPPGQGEQETQYF. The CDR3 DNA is TGTGCCAGCAGCCCCCCGGGACAGGGGGAGCAAGAGACCCAGTACTTC.

The CDR3 sequence is CASSWRDRSGNTIYF. CDR3 DNA: TGTGCCAGCAGCTGGAGGGACAGGTCTGGAAACACCATATATTTT. J is TRBJ1-3 and V is TRBV7-2; 8 nucleotides line up with TRBD1. The CDR3 consists of 15 residues. Trimming took 4 bases from V and 1 from J; bases not matched to a gene: 3. From germline, CDR1 is SGHTA and CDR2 FQGNSA. The whole variable domain, filled in from reference TRBV7-2 and TRBJ1-3, reads GAGVSQSPSNKVTEKGKDVELRCDPISGHTALYWYRQSLGQGLEFLIYFQGNSAPDKSGLPSDRFSAERTGGSVSTLTIQRTQQEDSAVYLCASSWRDRSGNTIYFGEGSWLTVV.

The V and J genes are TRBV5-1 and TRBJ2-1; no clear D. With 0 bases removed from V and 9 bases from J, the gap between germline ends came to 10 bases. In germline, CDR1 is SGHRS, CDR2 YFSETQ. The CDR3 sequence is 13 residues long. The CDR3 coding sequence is TGCGCCAGCAGCTTGGCGGGTCGGCCTGAGCAGTTCTTC. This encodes CASSLAGRPEQFF.

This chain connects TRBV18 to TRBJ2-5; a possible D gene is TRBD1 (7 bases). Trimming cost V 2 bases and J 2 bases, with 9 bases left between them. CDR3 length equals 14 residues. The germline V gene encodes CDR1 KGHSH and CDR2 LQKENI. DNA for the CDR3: TGTGCCAGCTCACCATCAGGGGGGCAAGAGACCCAGTACTTC. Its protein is CASSPSGGQETQYF.

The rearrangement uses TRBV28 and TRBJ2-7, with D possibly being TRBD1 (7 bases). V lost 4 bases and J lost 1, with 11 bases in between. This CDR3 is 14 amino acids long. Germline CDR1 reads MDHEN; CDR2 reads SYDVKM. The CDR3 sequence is CASSSQGRSYEQYF. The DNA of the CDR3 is TGTGCCAGCAGTTCACAGGGGAGGTCCTACGAGCAGTACTTC. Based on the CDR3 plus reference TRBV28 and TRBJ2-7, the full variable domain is DVKVTQSSRYLVKRTGEKVFLECVQDMDHENMFWYRQDPGLGLRLIYFSYDVKMKEKGDIPEGYSVSREKKERFSLILESASTNQTSMYLCASSSQGRSYEQYFGPGTRLTVT.

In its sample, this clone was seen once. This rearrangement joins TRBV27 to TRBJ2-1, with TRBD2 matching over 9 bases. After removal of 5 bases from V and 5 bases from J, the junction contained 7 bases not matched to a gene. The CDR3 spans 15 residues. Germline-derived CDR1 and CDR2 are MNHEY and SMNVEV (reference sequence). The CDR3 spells CASSAAGGPHNEQFF. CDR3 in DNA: TGTGCCAGCAGTGCGGCGGGAGGGCCCCACAATGAGCAGTTCTTC.

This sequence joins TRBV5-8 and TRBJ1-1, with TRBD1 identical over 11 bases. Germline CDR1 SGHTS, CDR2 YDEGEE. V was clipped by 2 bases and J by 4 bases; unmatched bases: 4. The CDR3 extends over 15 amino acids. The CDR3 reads CASSFRGTGGTEAFF. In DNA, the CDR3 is TGTGCCAGCAGCTTCCGCGGGACAGGGGGCACTGAAGCTTTCTTT.

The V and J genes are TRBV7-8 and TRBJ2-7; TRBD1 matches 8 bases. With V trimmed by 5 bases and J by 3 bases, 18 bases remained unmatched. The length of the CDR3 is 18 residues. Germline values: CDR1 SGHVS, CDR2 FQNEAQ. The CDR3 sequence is CASSHTYGTGQGLYEQYF. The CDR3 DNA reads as TGTGCCAGCAGCCATACATATGGGACCGGACAGGGACTCTACGAGCAGTACTTC.

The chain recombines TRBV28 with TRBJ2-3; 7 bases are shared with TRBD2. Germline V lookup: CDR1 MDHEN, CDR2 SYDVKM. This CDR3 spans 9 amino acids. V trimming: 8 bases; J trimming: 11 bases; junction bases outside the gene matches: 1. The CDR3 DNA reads TGTGCCAGCGGGACTAAGCAGTATTTT. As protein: CASGTKQYF.

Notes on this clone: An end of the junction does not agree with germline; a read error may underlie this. CDR3 in DNA: TGTGCCAGCAGGATGGACAGTTCCACCAGGGAGCTGTTTTTT. It yields the protein CASRMDSSTRELFF. This sequence joins TRBV6-4 and TRBJ2-2; possible D gene TRBD1, 6 bases. The CDR3 is made up of 14 amino acids. Germline V gives CDR1 MRHNA, CDR2 SNTAGT.

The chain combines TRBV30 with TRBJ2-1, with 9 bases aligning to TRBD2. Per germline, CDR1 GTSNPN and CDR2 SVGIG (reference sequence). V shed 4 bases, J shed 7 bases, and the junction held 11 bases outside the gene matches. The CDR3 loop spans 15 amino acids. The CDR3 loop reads CAWTQIAGVRNEQFF. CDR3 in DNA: TGTGCCTGGACCCAAATAGCGGGAGTTCGTAATGAGCAGTTCTTC.

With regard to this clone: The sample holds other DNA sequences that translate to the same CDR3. CDR3 amino acids: CAWRGGSYEQYF. CDR3 DNA: TGTGCCTGGCGGGGTGGCTCCTACGAGCAGTACTTC. The V gene is TRBV30, the J gene TRBJ2-7; perhaps TRBD2 as D (5 bases). Per germline, CDR1 GTSNPN and CDR2 SVGIG (reference sequence). This CDR3 is built from 12 residues. The V end was cut by 5 bases, the J end by 0 bases, with 8 bases between.

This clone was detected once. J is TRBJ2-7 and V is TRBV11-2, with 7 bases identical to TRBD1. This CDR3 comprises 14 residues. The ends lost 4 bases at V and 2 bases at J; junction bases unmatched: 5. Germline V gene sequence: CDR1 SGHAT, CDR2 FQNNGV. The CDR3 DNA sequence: TGTGCCAGCAGCTCAAGGGACAGCCCCTACGAGCAGTACTTC. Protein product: CASSSRDSPYEQYF. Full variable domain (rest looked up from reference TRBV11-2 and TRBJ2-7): EAGVAQSPRYKIIEKRQSVAFWCNPISGHATLYWYQQILGQGPKLLIQFQNNGVVDDSQLPKDRFSAERLKGVDSTLKIQPAKLEDSAVYLCASSSRDSPYEQYFGPGTRLTVT.

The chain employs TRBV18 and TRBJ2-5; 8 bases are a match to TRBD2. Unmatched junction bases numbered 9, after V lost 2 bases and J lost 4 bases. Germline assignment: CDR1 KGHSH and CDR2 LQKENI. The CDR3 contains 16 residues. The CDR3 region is CASSPDSGTLRETQYF. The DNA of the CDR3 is TGTGCCAGCTCACCAGATAGCGGGACTCTCCGAGAGACCCAGTACTTC.

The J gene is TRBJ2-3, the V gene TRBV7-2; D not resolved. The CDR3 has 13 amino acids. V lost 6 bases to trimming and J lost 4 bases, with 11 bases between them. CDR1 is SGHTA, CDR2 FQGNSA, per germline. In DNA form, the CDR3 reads TGTGCCAGCAGACCTCCGAGCGCAGATACGCAGTATTTT. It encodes CASRPPSADTQYF.

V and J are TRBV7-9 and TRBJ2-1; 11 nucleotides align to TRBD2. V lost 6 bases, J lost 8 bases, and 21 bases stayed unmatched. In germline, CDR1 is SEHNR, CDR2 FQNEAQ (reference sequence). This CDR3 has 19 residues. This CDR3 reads CASSSYSRSGRAQWHEQFF. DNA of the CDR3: TGTGCCAGCAGTTCCTATAGCCGTAGCGGGAGGGCCCAGTGGCATGAGCAGTTCTTC.

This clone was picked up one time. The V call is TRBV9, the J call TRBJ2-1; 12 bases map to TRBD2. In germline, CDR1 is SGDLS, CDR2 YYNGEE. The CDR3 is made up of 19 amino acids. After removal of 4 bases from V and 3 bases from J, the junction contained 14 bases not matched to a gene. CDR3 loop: CASSPRTSGISGYYNEQFF. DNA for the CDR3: TGTGCCAGCAGCCCCCGGACTAGCGGGATTAGTGGTTACTACAATGAGCAGTTCTTC.